This T cell receptor (beta chain) was retrieved from a study of cytomegalovirus exposure and HLA in healthy donors. This CDR3 has 16 residues. The V gene lost 3 bases and the J gene lost 6 bases, with 19 bases spanning the gap. Germline V gene lookup returns CDR1 MDHEN and CDR2 SYDVKM. PCR used 60 Vbeta primers and 13 Jbeta primers. Data came from immunoSEQ multiplex PCR; TCRdb stores just in-frame clones and leaves some out. The sample has roughly 150,000 clones; 70% to 90% are singletons. This clone has a single count. The sequence derives from a woman between 18 and 29 years old in good health and CMV-seronegative. The sequencing input was PBMCs. The chain employs TRBV28 and TRBJ2-3; maybe TRBD2 (6 bases). As DNA, the CDR3 is TGTGCCAGCAGTTTGTTTGGGCGGGATTCCAAGGATACGCAGTATTTT. Protein: CASSLFGRDSKDTQYF.